The 13 T cell receptor beta chains below all came from one sample that was sequenced in a study of blood T cell repertoires in COVID-19. Repertoires were generated with immunoSEQ multiplex PCR, while TCRdb's copy carries only in-frame clones and drops some. Of hundreds of thousands of clones listed, approximately 86% are singletons. The sequencing input was peripheral blood. The receptors stem from a woman aged 30 to 39 with COVID-19, enrolled during active disease.

The chain has TRBV11-2 and TRBJ2-7; 7 bases are shared with TRBD1. V gave up 5 bases and J gave up 3 bases; unmatched junction bases: 7. The length of the CDR3 is 14 residues. CDR1 and CDR2 (germline): SGHAT, FQNNGV. The CDR3 bases are TGTGCCAGCAGCCGACAGGGTACCGGCTACGAGCAGTACTTC. Amino acid sequence: CASSRQGTGYEQYF.

This clone showed up just a few times. The rearrangement uses TRBV2 and TRBJ1-4; 10 bases are shared with TRBD1. This CDR3 contains 15 residues. CDR1 is SNHLY, CDR2 FYNNEI, per germline. With 7 bases clipped from V and 5 bases from J, the junction kept 7 bases outside the gene matches. The CDR3 sequence is CASTGTGDQNEKLFF. The CDR3, as DNA: TGTGCCAGCACCGGGACAGGGGACCAAAATGAAAAACTGTTTTTT.

This clone has just a few counts. The chain combines TRBV7-2 with TRBJ1-1, with 9 bases matching TRBD1. Germline V gene lookup returns CDR1 SGHTA and CDR2 FQGNSA. With V trimmed by 5 bases and J by 0 bases, 7 bases remained unmatched. This CDR3 is built from 16 residues. The DNA of the CDR3 is TGTGCCAGCAGCCGGCGGACAGGGGATATGAACACTGAAGCTTTCTTT. Translated: CASSRRTGDMNTEAFF.

This chain joins TRBV7-9 and TRBJ2-7, with D unresolved. This CDR3 has 12 residues. The germline V gene encodes CDR1 SEHNR and CDR2 FQNEAQ (reference sequence). Trimming pared 1 base from V and 5 bases from J, leaving 6 bases between. CDR3 protein: CASSLGSDEQYF. The CDR3 nucleotides read TGTGCCAGCAGCTTAGGGTCAGACGAGCAGTACTTC.

J is TRBJ1-1 and V is TRBV6-2 or TRBV6-3; D uncertain. Trimming removed 4 bases from V and 4 bases from J, with 10 bases in between. The CDR3 is 13 amino acids. CDR1 is MNHEY and CDR2 is SVGEGT in the germline V gene. The CDR3 loop is CASSSGLGTEAFF. Written as DNA, the CDR3 is TGTGCCAGCAGTTCAGGACTGGGCACTGAAGCTTTCTTT.

V and J are TRBV19 and TRBJ1-1; the match to TRBD1 covers 7 bases. Germline V CDR1 and CDR2: LNHDA, SQIVND (reference sequence). The CDR3 consists of 13 residues. V trimming: 5 bases; J trimming: 3 bases; junction bases outside the gene matches: 3. The CDR3 is CASSGQGDTEAFF. CDR3 sequence (DNA): TGTGCCAGTAGTGGTCAGGGGGACACTGAAGCTTTCTTT. The variable domain in full, completed from reference TRBV19 and TRBJ1-1, reads DGGITQSPKYLFRKEGQNVTLSCEQNLNHDAMYWYRQDPGQGLRLIYYSQIVNDFQKGDIAEGYSVSREKKESFPLTVTSAQKNPTAFYLCASSGQGDTEAFFGQGTRLTVV.

To note about this clone: Other DNA sequences from this sample encode an identical CDR3 as well. This chain links TRBV19 with TRBJ2-2; TRBD2 aligns across 12 bases. Germline V CDR1 and CDR2: LNHDA, SQIVND (reference sequence). This CDR3 contains 16 residues. V was clipped by 6 bases and J by 2 bases; unmatched bases: 4. The DNA of the CDR3 is TGTGCCAGTAGCCCGGGACTAGCGGGCAACACCGGGGAGCTGTTTTTT. It translates to CASSPGLAGNTGELFF.

V usage is TRBV7-2 and J usage is TRBJ2-1, with D maybe TRBD1 (6 bases). There are 15 residues in the CDR3. In germline, CDR1 is SGHTA, CDR2 FQGNSA. The V end lost 2 bases, the J end lost 4 bases, and 12 bases lay between the germline ends. The CDR3 DNA follows: TGTGCCAGCAGCTTACCTGACAGGCTTTACAATGAGCAGTTCTTC. The encoded protein is CASSLPDRLYNEQFF.

This chain connects TRBV18 to TRBJ2-3; D perhaps matches TRBD2 (6 bases). The CDR3 consists of 13 residues. V was pared by 5 bases and J by 2 bases, with 8 bases between. CDR1 KGHSH and CDR2 LQKENI come from the germline V gene. The CDR3 DNA reads as TGTGCCAGCTCAAGGGACTTCACAGATACGCAGTATTTT. Its translation is CASSRDFTDTQYF. The complete variable domain, with remaining parts taken from reference TRBV18 and TRBJ2-3, reads NAGVMQNPRHLVRRRGQEARLRCSPMKGHSHVYWYRQLPEEGLKFMVYLQKENIIDESGMPKERFSAEFPKEGPSILRIQQVVRGDSAAYFCASSRDFTDTQYFGPGTRLTVL.

The chain employs TRBV25-1 and TRBJ2-1; TRBD2 might be the D (6 bases). V dropped 3 bases and J dropped 3 bases, with 12 bases sitting between them. The CDR3 covers 15 residues. Germline V gene lookup returns CDR1 MGHDK and CDR2 SYGVNS. The CDR3 DNA is TGTGCCAGCAGTGACACTCAGGACTACTACAATGAGCAGTTCTTC. It codes for CASSDTQDYYNEQFF.

The V gene is TRBV5-4, the J gene TRBJ1-4; D is uncertain. The V end was cut by 3 bases, the J end by 12 bases, with 18 bases between. The CDR3 totals 14 residues. The germline V gene encodes CDR1 SGHNT and CDR2 YYREEE (reference sequence). CDR3 coding DNA: TGTGCCAGCAGCTATAAAGGTCCGGCGGGCGAACTGTTTTTT. Amino acids: CASSYKGPAGELFF.

The rearrangement uses TRBV5-6 and TRBJ2-7, with TRBD2 matching 7 bases. Trimming took 5 bases from V and 6 from J; bases not matched to a gene: 11. CDR1 SGHDT and CDR2 YYEEEE come from the germline V gene. The CDR3 consists of 14 residues. This chain's CDR3 is CASSRGGRVGEQYF. CDR3 DNA sequence: TGTGCCAGCAGTCGCGGGGGACGGGTAGGCGAGCAGTACTTC.

This sequence joins TRBV27 and TRBJ2-3; 8 nucleotides agree with TRBD1. The CDR3 totals 15 residues. V lost 6 bases to trimming and J lost 6 bases; unmatched junction nucleotides: 11. Germline CDR1 and CDR2: MNHEY and SMNVEV (reference sequence). CDR3 sequence: CASRDRESLKDTQYF. The CDR3 DNA reads TGTGCCAGCAGGGACAGGGAATCCCTTAAGGATACGCAGTATTTT.